This T cell receptor beta chain was recorded in a study of identifying expanded T cells in peripheral blood. The CDR3 loop spans 15 amino acids. Looked up from germline, CDR1 is SEHNR and CDR2 is FQNEAQ (reference sequence). Trimming removed 2 bases from V and 5 bases from J; junction bases left unmatched: 3. During the collection period, no donor immune events like infections were recorded. Remarks on this clone: Its antigen remains unidentified.

The study, taken as a whole, reports: Variance in clone template counts between approximately two-week samples significantly increased with total template count across all healthy donors. About 1.2 clones differed between technical replicates, versus roughly 17 and 20 over time.

The data were produced by immunoSEQ multiplex PCR, yet TCRdb's version contains in-frame clones alone and is incomplete. The sample has 55,000 to 60,000 clones, 89% seen once. The sequence came from a person between 18 and 75 years old in good health. Sequenced material: blood. The chain recombines TRBV7-9 with TRBJ2-2; 9 bases align to TRBD2. The CDR3 sequence: CASSLLAGVTGELFF. CDR3 nucleotides: TGTGCCAGCAGCTTATTAGCGGGAGTAACCGGGGAGCTGTTTTTT.